This TCR beta chain was obtained from a study of T cells after yellow fever vaccination. This CDR3 has 13 residues. V was trimmed by 0 bases and J by 5 bases, leaving 5 bases between them. The germline V gene encodes CDR1 SGHDN and CDR2 FVKESK. Study-level results: A small share of clonotypes appeared in both CD4 and CD8 compartments.

This clonotype was observed at least ten times. Its antigen is as yet unknown. TCRdb independently ran MiXCR on the 5' RACE reads; one entry per CDR3 protein. The sample shows about 160,000 distinct CDR3 sequences, 5.5% to 7.5% of them seen only once. This sample comprised CD4+ T cells sorted from PBMCs, obtained less than 6 days after the first yellow fever vaccination. The clonotype originates from a man aged 18 to 35 who received the YFV17D yellow fever vaccine. The gene calls are TRBV14 and TRBJ2-4; D is ambiguous. DNA of the CDR3: TGTGCCAGCAGCCAAGATGTGCAAAACATTCAGTACTTC. Translating gives CASSQDVQNIQYF.